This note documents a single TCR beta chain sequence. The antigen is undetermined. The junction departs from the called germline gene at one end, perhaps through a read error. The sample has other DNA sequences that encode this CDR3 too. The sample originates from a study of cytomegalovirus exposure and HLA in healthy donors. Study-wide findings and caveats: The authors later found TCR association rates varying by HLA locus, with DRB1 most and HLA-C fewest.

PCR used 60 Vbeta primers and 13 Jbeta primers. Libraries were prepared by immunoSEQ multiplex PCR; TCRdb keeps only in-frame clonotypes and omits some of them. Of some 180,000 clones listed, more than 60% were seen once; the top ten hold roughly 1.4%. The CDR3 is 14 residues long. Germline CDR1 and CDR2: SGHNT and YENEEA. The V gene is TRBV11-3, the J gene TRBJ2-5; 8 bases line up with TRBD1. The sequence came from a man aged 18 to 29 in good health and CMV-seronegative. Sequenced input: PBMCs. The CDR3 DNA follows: TGTGCCAGCAGCCCCGGGACAGGAGAAGAGACCCAATACTTC. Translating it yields CASSPGTGEETQYF.